The present entry profiles one T cell receptor beta chain with its context. The antigen is undetermined. Within the sample, other DNA sequences also encode this same CDR3. This entry is derived from a study of shared clonotypes between healthy human individuals. General study points: Clonotype sharing levels among donors were expected to vary with sequencing depth.

This table comes from immunoSEQ multiplex PCR, and its TCRdb copy is limited to in-frame clones, with some not included. The sample shows a few million clones, under 97% of them seen only once. Splitting the CD4+ cells yielded a CD45RA+ naive subset and a CD45RA-negative memory subset. The CDR3 sequence is 15 residues long. V lost 1 base, J lost 2 bases, and 1 base stayed unmatched. Germline CDR1 and CDR2: MGHRA and YSYEKL. The TCR comes from a man aged 18 to 29 in good health. Sequencing used naive CD4+ T cells sorted from blood. Subset described: CD45RA+ positively selected. V gene TRBV4-1 combines with J gene TRBJ2-3; 9 positions match TRBD1. CDR3 residues: CASSQGQGDTDTQYF. The CDR3 DNA reads TGCGCCAGCAGCCAAGGACAGGGGGACACAGATACGCAGTATTTT.